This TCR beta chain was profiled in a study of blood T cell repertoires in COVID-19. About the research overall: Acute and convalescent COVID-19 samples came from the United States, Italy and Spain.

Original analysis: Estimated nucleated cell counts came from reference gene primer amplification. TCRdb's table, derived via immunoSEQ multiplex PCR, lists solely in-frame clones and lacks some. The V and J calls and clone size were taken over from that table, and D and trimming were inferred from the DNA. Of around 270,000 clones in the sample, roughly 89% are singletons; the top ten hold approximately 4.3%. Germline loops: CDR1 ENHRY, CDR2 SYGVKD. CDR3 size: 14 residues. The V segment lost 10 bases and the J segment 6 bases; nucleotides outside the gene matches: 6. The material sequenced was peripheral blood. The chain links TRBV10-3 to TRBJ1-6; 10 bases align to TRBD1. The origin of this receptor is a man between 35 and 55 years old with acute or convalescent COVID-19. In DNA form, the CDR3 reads TGTGCCACCGGGACAGGGGAGGTTAATTCACCCCTCCACTTT. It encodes CATGTGEVNSPLHF.